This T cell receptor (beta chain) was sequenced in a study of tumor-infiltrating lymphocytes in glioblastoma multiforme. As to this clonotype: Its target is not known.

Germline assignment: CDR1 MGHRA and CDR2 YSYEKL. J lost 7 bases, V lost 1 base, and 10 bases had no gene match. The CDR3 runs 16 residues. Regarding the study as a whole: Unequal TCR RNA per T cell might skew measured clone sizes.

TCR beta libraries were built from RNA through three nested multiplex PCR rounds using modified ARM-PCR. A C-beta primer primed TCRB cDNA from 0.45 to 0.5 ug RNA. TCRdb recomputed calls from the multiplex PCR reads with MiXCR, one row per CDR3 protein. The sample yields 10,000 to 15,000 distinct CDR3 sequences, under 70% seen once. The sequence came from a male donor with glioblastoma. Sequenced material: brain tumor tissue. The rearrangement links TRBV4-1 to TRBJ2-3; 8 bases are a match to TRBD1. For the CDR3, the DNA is TGCGCCAGCAGCCAAGGCAGGACAGGGAAGATGAATACGCAGTATTTT. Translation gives CASSQGRTGKMNTQYF.